This TCR beta chain is from a study of T cells after yellow fever vaccination. Study results and limitations: The CD4 and CD8 compartments had a small share of their clonotypes in common. Abundant clonotypes (contaminants from the bulk population) could be present in FACS-sorted repertoires.

Per germline, CDR1 SQVTM and CDR2 ANQGSEA. The V gene lost 2 bases and the J gene lost 6 bases, with 8 bases spanning the gap. The CDR3 consists of 11 residues. TCR cDNA was made by 5'RACE template switching, adding a universal primer site and UMIs. A single record per CDR3 protein comes from TCRdb applying MiXCR to the 5' RACE reads. Of some 500,000 distinct CDR3 sequences in the sample, around an eighth are singletons; the top ten hold around an eighth. A word on this clonotype: Its cognate antigen is unknown.

This sequence joins TRBV29-1 and TRBJ2-7; D is unclear. The sample consisted of PBMCs, taken on the day of the yellow fever booster vaccination. This TCR came from a man aged 25-45 years who received the YFV17D yellow fever vaccine. For the CDR3, the DNA is TGCAGCGTTGAAACACCTCGCGAGCAGTACTTC. Translating gives CSVETPREQYF.